This TCR beta chain derives from a study of human CD8 memory T cell subsets. The authors defined TPEX cells as CCR7+ PD-1+ TIGIT+ early memory CD8+ T cells carrying exhausted-like traits. The CDR3 covers 17 residues. Germline CDR1 KGHDR, CDR2 SFDVKD. UMI-labeled 5' RACE was the method by which TCR beta libraries were made. TCRdb derives one entry per CDR3 protein from the 5' RACE reads, leaving out DNA. Seen in this sample are thousands of distinct CDR3 sequences; the ten most common clones hold around 25%. The rearrangement joins TRBV24-1 to TRBJ2-6. The TCR sequence derives from a human donor in good health. The sample comprised CD8+ T cells from PBMCs. The CDR3: CATSDIGQPSGANVLTF.